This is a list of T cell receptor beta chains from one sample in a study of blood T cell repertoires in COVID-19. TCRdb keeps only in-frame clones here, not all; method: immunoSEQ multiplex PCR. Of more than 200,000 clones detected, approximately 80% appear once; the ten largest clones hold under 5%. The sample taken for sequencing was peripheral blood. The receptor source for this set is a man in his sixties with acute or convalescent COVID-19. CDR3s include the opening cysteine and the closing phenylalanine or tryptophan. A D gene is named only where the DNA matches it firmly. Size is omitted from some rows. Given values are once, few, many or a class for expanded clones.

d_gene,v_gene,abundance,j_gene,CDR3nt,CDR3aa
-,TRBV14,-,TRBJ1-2,TGTGCCAGCAGCTTCCGGGGTCCTAACTATGGCTACACCTTC,CASSFRGPNYGYTF
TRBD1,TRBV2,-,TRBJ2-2,TGTGCCAGCAAGTGGGACAGTAACACCGGGGAGCTGTTTTTT,CASKWDSNTGELFF
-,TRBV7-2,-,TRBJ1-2,TGTGCCAGCAGCTTAGAGTGGGGGCTCCTAAACTATGGCTACACCTTC,CASSLEWGLLNYGYTF
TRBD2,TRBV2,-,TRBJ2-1,TGTGCCAGGGGACTAGCGGGGGACAATGAGCAGTTCTTC,CARGLAGDNEQFF
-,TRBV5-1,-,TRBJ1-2,TGCGCCAGCAGCTTTGGGCAGGCATTTCTAAACTATGGCTACACCTTC,CASSFGQAFLNYGYTF
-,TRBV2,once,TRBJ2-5,TGTGCCAGCAGTGAAGACACACGGGGAGGGACCCAGTACTTC,CASSEDTRGGTQYF
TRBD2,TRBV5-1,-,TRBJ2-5,TGCGCCAGCAGCTTAGTCGAGCGGGGGAATCAAGAGACCCAGTACTTC,CASSLVERGNQETQYF
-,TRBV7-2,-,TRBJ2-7,TGTGCCAGCAGCTTAGTAGCCGGGGTCCACGAGCAGTACTTC,CASSLVAGVHEQYF
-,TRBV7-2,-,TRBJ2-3,TGTGCCAGCACCCAGCGGAGCACAGATACGCAGTATTTT,CASTQRSTDTQYF
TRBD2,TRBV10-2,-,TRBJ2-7,TGCGCCAGCAGCCCCGGGACTAGAATCCACGAGCAGTACTTC,CASSPGTRIHEQYF
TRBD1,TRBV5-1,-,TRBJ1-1,TGCGCCAGCAGCCCGGACGGACAGGGTCACACTGAAGCTTTCTTT,CASSPDGQGHTEAFF
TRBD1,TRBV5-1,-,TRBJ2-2,TGCGCCAGCAGCTCGACAGGGGTGGGGACCGGGGAGCTGTTTTTT,CASSSTGVGTGELFF
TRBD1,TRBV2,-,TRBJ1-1,TGTGCCAGCAGTCAGGGACAGCTATTGAACACTGAAGCTTTCTTT,CASSQGQLLNTEAFF
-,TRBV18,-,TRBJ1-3,TGTGCCAGCTCTCCCTTTCCGACCGGGAGCTCTGGAAACACCATATATTTT,CASSPFPTGSSGNTIYF
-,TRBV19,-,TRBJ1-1,TGTGCCAGTATCCCCGGGGCAGCCGGGGGCACTGAAGCTTTCTTT,CASIPGAAGGTEAFF
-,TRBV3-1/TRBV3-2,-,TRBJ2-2,TGTGCCAGCAGCCAAGTAGGACTACAGAACACCGGGGAGCTGTTTTTT,CASSQVGLQNTGELFF
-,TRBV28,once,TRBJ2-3,TGTGCCAGCAGTTGGGGGAGAGGGGGAGCGGGCACAGATACGCAGTATTTT,CASSWGRGGAGTDTQYF
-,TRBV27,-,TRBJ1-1,TGTGCCAGCAGTTTATATCGGGAGCTGAACACTGAAGCTTTCTTT,CASSLYRELNTEAFF
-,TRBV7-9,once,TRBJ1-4,TGTGCCAGCAGCTTACGTCGGGGGGTAAGACCGTCTAATGAAAAACTGTTTTTT,CASSLRRGVRPSNEKLFF
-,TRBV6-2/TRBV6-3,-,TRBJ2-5,TGTGCCAGCAGTTACGGTAATGGGGCGGCCCAGTACTTC,CASSYGNGAAQYF
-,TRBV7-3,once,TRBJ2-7,TGTGCCAGCAGCTTAATAGCAAACCCTAGCCCCTACGAGCAGTACTTC,CASSLIANPSPYEQYF
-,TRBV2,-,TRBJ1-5,TGTGCCAGCAGTGAGGGACAAATTAGCTATCAGCCCCAGCATTTT,CASSEGQISYQPQHF
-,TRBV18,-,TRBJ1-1,TGTGCCAGCTCATCAAGACAGGACCCAAACACTGAAGCTTTCTTT,CASSSRQDPNTEAFF
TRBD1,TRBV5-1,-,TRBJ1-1,TGCGCCAGCACCCGAGGGCAGGGGGCTGAAGCTTTCTTT,CASTRGQGAEAFF
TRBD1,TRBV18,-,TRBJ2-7,TGTGCCAGCTCGCCGACAGGGAGCTCCTACGAGCAGTACTTC,CASSPTGSSYEQYF
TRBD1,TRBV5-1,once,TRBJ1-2,TGCGCCAGCAGCGCCGCTACAGGGGGCTATGGCTACACCTTC,CASSAATGGYGYTF
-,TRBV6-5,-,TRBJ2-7,TGTGCCAGCAGTTACCGAGTCGCGGGGGAGCAGTACTTC,CASSYRVAGEQYF
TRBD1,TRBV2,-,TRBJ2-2,TGTGCCAGCAGTAGATCAGGGGGCGATATGGACACCGGGGAGCTGTTTTTT,CASSRSGGDMDTGELFF
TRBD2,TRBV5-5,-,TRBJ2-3,TGTGCCAGCAGCTTGGATTGGGCGAGCGGGGGTCCCACAGATACGCAGTATTTT,CASSLDWASGGPTDTQYF
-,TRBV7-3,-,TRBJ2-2,TGTGCCAGCAGCTTTACTAGCACCGGGGAGCTGTTTTTT,CASSFTSTGELFF
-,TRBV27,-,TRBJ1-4,TGTGCCAGCAGTTTACGGGGTTACGAAAAACTGTTTTTT,CASSLRGYEKLFF
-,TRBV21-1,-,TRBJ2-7,TGTGCCAGCAGCAAACACTCCGGGACAGCGGTCGGAAGCGAGCAGTACTTC,CASSKHSGTAVGSEQYF
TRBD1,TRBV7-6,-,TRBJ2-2,TGTGCCAGCAGCACGGGACAGGTTGGGGCCGGGGAGCTGTTTTTT,CASSTGQVGAGELFF
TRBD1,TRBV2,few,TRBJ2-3,TGTGCCAGCAGCGGACAGGGGGGCACAGATACGCAGTATTTT,CASSGQGGTDTQYF
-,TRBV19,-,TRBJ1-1,TGTGCCAGTACGGGTCAGGGGAACACTGAAGCTTTCTTT,CASTGQGNTEAFF
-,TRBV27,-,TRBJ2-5,TGTGCCAGCAGTTTGGTGGGGGGGCCGGCTAGCGGACGGACCCAGTACTTC,CASSLVGGPASGRTQYF
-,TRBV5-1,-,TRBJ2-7,TGCGCCAGCAGCGGTGGGTCGGGGGACCAGCGGGAGCAGTACTTC,CASSGGSGDQREQYF
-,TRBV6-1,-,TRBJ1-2,TGTGCCAGCAGTGAACCGGGGGTGGGGGGCTACACCTTC,CASSEPGVGGYTF
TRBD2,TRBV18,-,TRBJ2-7,TGTGCCAGCTCACCGCCGGTTCTAGCGGGGGGCTACGAGCAGTACTTC,CASSPPVLAGGYEQYF
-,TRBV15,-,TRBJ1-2,TGTGCCACCAGCAGTCGTACCGGGACACACCACACCTTC,CATSSRTGTHHTF
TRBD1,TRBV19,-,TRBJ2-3,TGTGCCAGTAGTATAATGGGACAGGGAACAGATACGCAGTATTTT,CASSIMGQGTDTQYF
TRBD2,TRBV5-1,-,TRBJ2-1,TGCGCCAGCAGCTTGGCCGGCCATACGGGAGGGAATGAGCAGTTCTTC,CASSLAGHTGGNEQFF
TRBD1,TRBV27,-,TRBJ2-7,TGTGCCAGCAGGCCCCGGGACAGCCGCTTGGACGAGCAGTACTTC,CASRPRDSRLDEQYF
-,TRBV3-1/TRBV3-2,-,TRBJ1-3,TGTGCCAGCAGCCCCAGGGTGGGAAGTGGAAACACCATATATTTT,CASSPRVGSGNTIYF
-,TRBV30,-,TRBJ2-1,TGTGCCTGGAGTGTGGGGGGAACAGGGGATGAGCAGTTCTTC,CAWSVGGTGDEQFF
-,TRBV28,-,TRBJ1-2,TGTGCCTCATCGGGGGGATACTATGGCTACACCTTC,CASSGGYYGYTF
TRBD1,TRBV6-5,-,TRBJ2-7,TGTGCCAGCAGTTACTCGACCAGGGGGTATACCTACGAGCAGTACTTC,CASSYSTRGYTYEQYF
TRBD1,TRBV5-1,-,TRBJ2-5,TGCGCCAGCAGCTTGGGGGCCCACCAGGGGGCTAAAGAGACCCAGTACTTC,CASSLGAHQGAKETQYF
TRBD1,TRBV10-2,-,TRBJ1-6,TGCGCCAGCAGTGTGGGGACAGTGGATTATTCACCCCTCCACTTT,CASSVGTVDYSPLHF
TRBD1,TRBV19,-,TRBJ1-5,TGTGCCAGTAGTACCCGGACAGGGGTCAATCAGCCCCAGCATTTT,CASSTRTGVNQPQHF
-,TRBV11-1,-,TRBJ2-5,TGTGCCAGCAGCCCCACAGGGGGGGAAGAGACCCAGTACTTC,CASSPTGGEETQYF
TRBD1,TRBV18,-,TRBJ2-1,TGTGCCAGCTCACGGGGACAGTCAGGGTTGGATGAGCAGTTCTTC,CASSRGQSGLDEQFF